Here is one T cell receptor beta chain with its context. This entry is derived from a study of response to subunit inactivated influenza vaccine. Via MiXCR, TCRdb re-called the RT-PCR reads, giving one row per CDR3 protein. Of 300,000 to 350,000 distinct CDR3 sequences in the sample, 21% were seen once. Germline V gene data show CDR1 as MNHEY and CDR2 as SVGEGT. V lost 6 bases, J lost 5 bases, and 21 bases stayed unmatched. This CDR3 is 19 amino acids long. Here the sequenced sample was PBMCs from blood, taken about 19 months after vaccination. V is TRBV6-2 or TRBV6-3 and J is TRBJ2-3; 9 bases are a match to TRBD2. This TCR derives from a man aged 50-75 years who received an inactivated influenza vaccine. The chain's CDR3 is CASRPSAGTSSLSQDTQYF. The CDR3 DNA is TGTGCCAGCAGACCCTCTGCCGGGACTAGCAGCTTATCCCAAGATACGCAGTATTTT.